This T cell receptor (beta chain) was documented in a study of OX40 agonist ivuxolimab in advanced cancers. Turning to the study itself: Patient treatment consisted of intravenous ivuxolimab administration every 2 weeks at 0.01 to 10 mg/kg. The dose-escalation group included hepatocellular carcinoma, melanoma, renal cell carcinoma and head and neck cancer.

Produced via immunoSEQ multiplex PCR; TCRdb's table is partial and in-frame only. Of around 67,000 clones listed, almost 85% are singletons. The timepoints at which blood was sampled were baseline, cycle 4 day 1, and cycle 7 day 1. This clone is labeled medium-sized. Looked up from germline, CDR1 is SNHLY and CDR2 is FYNNEI. V gave up 8 bases and J gave up 8 bases, with 21 bases separating them. This CDR3 region has 14 residues. Material: CD4+ or CD8+ T cells sorted from blood, obtained in a trial of the OX40 agonist ivuxolimab. The chain is built from TRBV2 and TRBJ1-1; D is undetermined. The source is an adult with an advanced solid tumor such as melanoma, head and neck, liver or kidney cancer. CDR3 sequence reads: CASLVEQKIPEAFF. CDR3 nucleotide sequence: TGTGCCAGCCTTGTAGAACAGAAAATACCAGAAGCTTTCTTT.